Each of the 3 T cell receptor beta chains below was sequenced from the same sample in a study of cytomegalovirus exposure and HLA in healthy donors (dated by TCRdb to the late 2010s). Library creation used the immunoSEQ multiplex PCR assay. The multiplex PCR relied on a mix of 60 forward primers for TCR Vbeta segments and 13 reverse primers for TCR Jbeta segments. The clones in this table, taken by TCRdb from immuneACCESS, are in-frame only. Not every clone is retained; where verified, under half of the shortfall comes from an unresolved V gene, and the cause of the rest is unknown. Within this sample are 150,000 to 200,000 clones, with 80% to 90% of them counted one time only. The biggest ten clones account for 1.5% to 2.5% of the sample. The sample was PBMCs. The receptor source for this set is a man between 18 and 29 years old in good health and CMV-seronegative.

Notes on this clone: The junction shows a germline mismatch at one end, possibly a read error. CDR3 coding DNA: TGCGCCAGCAGGTTGGGGCTGAGGCTAGCGGGGTCAGAGACCCAGTACTTC. Its translation is CASRLGLRLAGSETQYF. This rearrangement joins TRBV5-1 to TRBJ2-5, with 9 bases that match TRBD2. Per germline, CDR1 SGHRS and CDR2 YFSETQ. The CDR3 contains 17 residues.

This sequence joins TRBV19 and TRBJ2-1; possibly TRBD1 for D (6 bases). The CDR3 extends over 16 amino acids. CDR1 is LNHDA and CDR2 is SQIVND in the germline V gene (reference sequence). V was trimmed by 3 bases and J by 6 bases, leaving 18 bases between them. DNA for the CDR3: TGTGCCAGTAGTATTTTGGACAGCTGGGCGCCCAATGAGCAGTTCTTC. Translation gives CASSILDSWAPNEQFF.

About this clone: This sample includes further DNA sequences coding for the same CDR3. The chain joins TRBV6-1 to TRBJ1-1; 8 bases fit TRBD1. The ends lost 3 bases at V and 1 base at J; junction bases unmatched: 4. Per germline, CDR1 MNHNS and CDR2 SASEGT. The CDR3 loop spans 15 amino acids. The CDR3: CASSEVRGRNTEAFF. The CDR3 DNA follows: TGTGCCAGCAGTGAGGTCAGGGGGCGGAACACTGAAGCTTTCTTT.